Below are 20 T cell receptor beta chains sequenced from a single sample in a study of human T cells and chemical hapten exposure. A single record per CDR3 protein comes from TCRdb applying MiXCR to the RACE reads. Altogether 180,000 or so distinct CDR3 sequences are present, just under 30% being singletons, with the ten largest covering roughly 3%. Stated time point: pre-sensitization, week 0. Treatment in this sample: therapeutic diphenylcyclopropenone sensitization with weekly scalp DPC. Sequencing was performed on whole blood, taken in connection with sensitization to the hapten diphenylcyclopropenone (DPC). Every receptor here comes from a woman aged 30 to 39 with alopecia areata. Some clones in this sample may be carry-over from other donors' samples.

The V gene is TRBV5-1, the J gene TRBJ1-1, with 7 nucleotides matching TRBD1. CDR3 size: 14 residues. The V and J ends lost 4 bases and 5 bases, in that order; junction bases with no gene match: 8. Germline V gene lookup returns CDR1 SGHRS and CDR2 YFSETQ. The CDR3 spells CASSHRQGLTEAFF. CDR3 in DNA: TGCGCCAGCAGCCATAGACAGGGTCTGACTGAAGCTTTCTTT.

CDR3 amino acids: CASSLGISGPREQYF. In DNA, the CDR3 is TGTGCCAGCAGCTTAGGTATTAGCGGCCCAAGGGAGCAGTACTTC. The J gene is TRBJ2-7, the V gene TRBV7-2; D perhaps matches TRBD2 (6 bases). Trimming stripped 1 base from V and 7 bases from J, with 17 bases between. This CDR3 region has 15 residues. Per the germline V gene, CDR1 is SGHTA and CDR2 is FQGNSA.

This clonotype was seen repeatedly, ten times or more. The rearrangement joins TRBV7-2 to TRBJ1-2, with D possibly TRBD1 on 6 matching bases. Germline values: CDR1 SGHTA, CDR2 FQGNSA. Trimming took 6 bases from V and 4 from J, leaving 21 bases between them. The CDR3 runs to 16 residues. The DNA of the CDR3 is TGTGCCAGCAGTCGCGTCGGAGGGGGGTTAGGCTATGGCTACACCTTC. This gives the protein CASSRVGGGLGYGYTF.

This clonotype showed up just a few times. The chain is built from TRBV7-2 and TRBJ2-1; D gene ambiguous. V lost 1 base to trimming and J lost 10 bases, with 5 bases between them. The CDR3 contains 11 residues. The V gene's germline CDR1 is SGHTA and CDR2 FQGNSA. The CDR3 region has the DNA TGTGCCAGCAGCTTAGAGAAGGAGCAGTTCTTC. Amino acid sequence: CASSLEKEQFF.

This clonotype was seen only a few times. The rearrangement links TRBV3-1 to TRBJ2-5; D may be TRBD2 (5 bases). Between the trimmed V and J ends, which lost 2 bases and 0 bases, there was a span of 10 bases. The germline V gene encodes CDR1 LGHDT and CDR2 YNNKEL (reference sequence). This CDR3 has 15 amino acids. For the CDR3, the DNA is TGTGCCAGCAGCCAACCCCTAGCCTACCAAGAGACCCAGTACTTC. It is translated as CASSQPLAYQETQYF.

This clonotype was detected only a few times. V is TRBV7-9 and J is TRBJ2-2; D is tentatively TRBD1 or TRBD2 (6 bases each). Trimming cost V 4 bases and J 3 bases, with 12 bases left between them. Germline CDR1 is SEHNR and CDR2 is FQNEAQ (reference sequence). The length of the CDR3 is 15 residues. The chain's CDR3 is CASSWGDTYTGELFF. The CDR3 DNA follows: TGTGCCAGCAGCTGGGGGGACACCTACACCGGGGAGCTGTTTTTT. Based on the CDR3 plus reference TRBV7-9 and TRBJ2-2, the full variable domain is DTGVSQNPRHKITKRGQNVTFRCDPISEHNRLYWYRQTLGQGPEFLTYFQNEAQLEKSRLLSDRFSAERPKGSFSTLEIQRTEQGDSAMYLCASSWGDTYTGELFFGEGSRLTVL.

The rearrangement joins TRBV27 to TRBJ2-3; no definite D call. V lost 6 bases, J lost 2 bases, and 12 bases lay in between. Germline lookup yields CDR1 MNHEY and CDR2 SMNVEV (reference sequence). CDR3 length equals 14 residues. The CDR3 nucleotides read TGTGCCAGCAGGGGTGGTAGGGCCACAGATACGCAGTATTTT. This codes for CASRGGRATDTQYF.

The gene calls are TRBV2 and TRBJ2-4, with D hard to call. The CDR3 is 15 amino acids. Germline CDR1 SNHLY, CDR2 FYNNEI. V dropped 6 bases and J dropped 0 bases, with 12 bases sitting between them. The CDR3 bases are TGTGCCAGCAGGGGTACCCGAGAAGCCAAAAACATTCAGTACTTC. The encoded protein is CASRGTREAKNIQYF.

This clonotype turned up a few times. This chain uses TRBV29-1 with TRBJ1-1, with 8 bases lining up with TRBD1. CDR1 is SQVTM, CDR2 ANQGSEA, per germline. The CDR3 loop spans 14 amino acids. The V and J ends lost 5 bases and 3 bases, in that order; junction bases with no gene match: 8. The CDR3 DNA reads as TGCAGCGTTCGTTCCCAGGGGGCGGACACTGAAGCTTTCTTT. This gives the protein CSVRSQGADTEAFF.

This clonotype was observed a handful of times. The chain uses TRBV5-6 and TRBJ1-1; 7 bases fit TRBD1. The germline CDR1 and CDR2 sequences are SGHDT and YYEEEE. The J segment lost 7 bases and the V segment lost 4 bases, leaving 4 bases of the junction unmatched. The CDR3 is made up of 12 amino acids. The CDR3 DNA reads as TGTGCCAGCAGCAGATACAGGGGTGAAGCTTTCTTT. Translation: CASSRYRGEAFF.

The rearrangement links TRBV11-2 to TRBJ1-5; 9 nucleotides align to TRBD1. V was pared by 1 base and J by 5 bases, with 3 bases of the junction left unmatched. The length of the CDR3 is 15 residues. Germline loops: CDR1 SGHAT, CDR2 FQNNGV. CDR3 in amino acids: CASSLGDRADQPQHF. CDR3 bases: TGTGCCAGCAGCTTAGGGGACAGGGCAGATCAGCCCCAGCATTTT.

This clonotype was observed a few times. The chain joins TRBV15 to TRBJ1-1; the D is unclear. This CDR3 is 12 amino acids long. V was pared by 4 bases and J by 4 bases, with 7 bases between. Germline-derived CDR1 and CDR2 are LNHNV and YYDKDF (reference sequence). The CDR3 is CATSTSFTEAFF. In DNA form, the CDR3 reads TGTGCCACCAGCACCTCGTTCACTGAAGCTTTCTTT. The full variable domain, in which reference TRBV15 and TRBJ1-1 provide the parts outside the CDR3, is DAMVIQNPRYQVTQFGKPVTLSCSQTLNHNVMYWYQQKSSQAPKLLFHYYDKDFNNEADTPDNFQSRRPNTSFCFLDIRSPGLGDTAMYLCATSTSFTEAFFGQGTRLTVV.

This chain joins TRBV18 and TRBJ2-2, with D uncertain. The germline V and J ends were trimmed by 9 bases and 4 bases, with 9 bases remaining between them. The CDR3 has 12 residues. Germline CDR1 and CDR2: KGHSH and LQKENI. CDR3 in amino acids: CASRHGTGELFF. CDR3 nucleotides: TGTGCCAGTCGTCACGGCACCGGGGAGCTGTTTTTT.

The J gene is TRBJ2-5, the V gene TRBV11-2; 9 bases map to TRBD1. Germline V gene lookup returns CDR1 SGHAT and CDR2 FQNNGV. The CDR3 covers 18 residues. The junction had 16 bases not matched to a gene; V was cut back by 3 bases and J by 5 bases. The CDR3 is CASSFGNRGLLGRETQYF. The CDR3 coding sequence is TGTGCCAGCAGCTTCGGTAACAGGGGGCTTCTCGGTCGGGAGACCCAGTACTTC.

This clonotype came up a few times. V gene TRBV28 combines with J gene TRBJ2-3; no reliable D call. The length of the CDR3 is 13 residues. Deletions cut 6 bases from V and 8 bases from J, with 15 bases between. The germline V gene has CDR1 MDHEN and CDR2 SYDVKM. This CDR3 reads CASRPTRLGTQYF. Here the CDR3 DNA reads TGTGCCAGCAGGCCCACCCGGTTGGGTACGCAGTATTTT.

The CDR3 coding sequence is TGTGCCAGCAGTTACGTCGGTCGGTCGGGCAGGCGCTATGAAAAACTGTTTTTT. Protein product: CASSYVGRSGRRYEKLFF. The chain has TRBV6-6 and TRBJ1-4; D is uncertain. V lost 2 bases, J lost 6 bases, and 22 bases lay in between. The CDR3 is 18 amino acids. CDR1 is MNHNY, CDR2 SVGAGI, per germline (reference sequence).

The V and J genes are TRBV10-3 and TRBJ2-3, with 9 positions matching TRBD1. V gave up 11 bases and J gave up 3 bases; unmatched junction bases: 9. Looked up from germline, CDR1 is ENHRY and CDR2 is SYGVKD. This CDR3 is built from 14 residues. CDR3 region: CAYRGDRATDTQYF. The CDR3, as DNA: TGTGCCTACCGGGGGGACAGGGCTACAGATACGCAGTATTTT.

The rearrangement links TRBV7-8 to TRBJ1-5; unclear D gene. V dropped 3 bases and J dropped 7 bases, with 22 bases sitting between them. The CDR3 is made up of 17 amino acids. CDR1 is SGHVS and CDR2 is FQNEAQ in the germline V gene. The CDR3 spells CASSLSAWSLEDQPQHF. The DNA for the CDR3 is TGTGCCAGCAGCTTGAGTGCTTGGAGCCTCGAGGACCAGCCCCAGCATTTT.

This clonotype was seen just once. CDR3 sequence (DNA): TGTGCCAGCAGTCAGGTTGCCGGGGGCAATCAGCCCCAGCATTTT. Protein sequence: CASSQVAGGNQPQHF. This chain connects TRBV6-5 to TRBJ1-5; D unclear. Germline CDR1 MNHEY, CDR2 SVGAGI. V was cut by 5 bases and J by 2 bases, with 13 bases left in between. This CDR3 has 15 amino acids.

This clonotype has more than one count but fewer than ten. The CDR3 region has the DNA TGCGCCAGCAGCGAGGGACAGGGCGAGCAGTACTTC. Residues: CASSEGQGEQYF. The chain carries TRBV5-1 and TRBJ2-7; TRBD1 agrees at 9 bases. CDR3 length equals 12 residues. The V segment lost 4 bases and the J segment 6 bases; nucleotides outside the gene matches: 2. Germline CDR1 and CDR2: SGHRS and YFSETQ. The full variable domain, its missing parts supplied by reference TRBV5-1 and TRBJ2-7, is KAGVTQTPRYLIKTRGQQVTLSCSPISGHRSVSWYQQTPGQGLQFLFEYFSETQRNKGNFPGRFSGRQFSNSRSEMNVSTLELGDSALYLCASSEGQGEQYFGPGTRLTVT.